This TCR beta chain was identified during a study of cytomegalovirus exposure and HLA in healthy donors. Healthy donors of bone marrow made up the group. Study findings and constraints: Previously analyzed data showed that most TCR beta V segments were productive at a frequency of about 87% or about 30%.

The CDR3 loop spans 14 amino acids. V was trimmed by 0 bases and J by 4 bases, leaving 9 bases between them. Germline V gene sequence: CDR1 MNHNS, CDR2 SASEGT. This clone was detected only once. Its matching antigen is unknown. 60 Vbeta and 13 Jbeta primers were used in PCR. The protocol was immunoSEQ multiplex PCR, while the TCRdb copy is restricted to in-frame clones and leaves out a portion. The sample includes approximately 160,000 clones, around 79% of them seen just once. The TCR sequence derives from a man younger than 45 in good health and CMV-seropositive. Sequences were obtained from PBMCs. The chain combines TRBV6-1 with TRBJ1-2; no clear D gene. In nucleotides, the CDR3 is TGTGCCAGCAGTGAAGCCTGGCACCTCTATGGCTACACCTTC. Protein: CASSEAWHLYGYTF.